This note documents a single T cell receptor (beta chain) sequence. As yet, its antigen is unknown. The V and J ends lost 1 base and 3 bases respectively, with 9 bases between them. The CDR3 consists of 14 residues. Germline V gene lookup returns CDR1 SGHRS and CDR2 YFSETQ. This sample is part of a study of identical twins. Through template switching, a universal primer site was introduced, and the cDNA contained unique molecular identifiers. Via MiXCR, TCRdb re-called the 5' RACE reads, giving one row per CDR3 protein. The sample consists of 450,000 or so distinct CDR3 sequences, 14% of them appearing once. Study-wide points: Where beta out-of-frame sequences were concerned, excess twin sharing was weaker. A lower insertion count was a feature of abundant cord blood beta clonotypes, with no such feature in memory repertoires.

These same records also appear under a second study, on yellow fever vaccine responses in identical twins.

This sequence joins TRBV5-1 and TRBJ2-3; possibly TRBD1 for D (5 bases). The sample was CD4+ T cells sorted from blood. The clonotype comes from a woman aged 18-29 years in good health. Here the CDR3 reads CASSLYQGTDTQYF. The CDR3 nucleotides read TGCGCCAGCAGCTTGTACCAGGGAACAGATACGCAGTATTTT.